The present T cell receptor (beta chain) was sequenced within a study of regulatory T cells in long-lasting Graves disease. Arm-PCR with iRepertoire HTBI primers amplified the CDR3 regions for these TCR beta libraries. TCRdb fed the multiplex PCR reads into MiXCR, producing one record per CDR3 protein. The sample holds about 350,000 distinct CDR3 sequences, 16% seen once. Regarding time point: newly diagnosed GD, antithyroid drugs for less than 3 months. TCR sequences were obtained from RNA taken from PBMCs. Trimming pared 4 bases from V and 6 bases from J, leaving 18 bases between. This CDR3 spans 15 amino acids. Germline V lookup: CDR1 ENHRY, CDR2 SYGVKD. This same sample was also taken into another study, of T cells in Graves' hyperthyroidism and ophthalmopathy.

Sequences were derived from peripheral blood mononuclear cells (PBMCs), sampled at new diagnosis, from a patient treated with antithyroid drugs. The receptor was isolated from a woman aged 18-35 years with Graves disease. This chain connects TRBV10-3 to TRBJ1-2; a possible D gene is TRBD1 (5 bases). The CDR3 spells CAISGGRGPTNGYTF. Written as DNA, the CDR3 is TGTGCCATCAGTGGGGGAAGGGGCCCGACGAATGGCTACACCTTC.